Reported below is one T cell receptor beta chain. The PCR ran on 60 Vbeta and 13 Jbeta primers. Some clones are missing from TCRdb's copy, which holds only in-frame ones; the method was immunoSEQ multiplex PCR. The sample gives roughly 100,000 clones, roughly 70% of which show up once; roughly 16% is in the top ten. The data stem from a study of cytomegalovirus exposure and HLA in healthy donors. V was cut by 0 bases and J by 10 bases, with 4 bases left in between. Germline assignment: CDR1 LGHNA and CDR2 YNFKEQ. The CDR3 consists of 11 residues. The TCR originated in a woman between 18 and 29 years old in good health and CMV-seropositive. This chain connects TRBV4-2 to TRBJ2-1; D gene unclear. Specimen: PBMCs. CDR3 in DNA: TGTGCCAGCAGCCAAGATCGGGAGCAGTTCTTC. This translates into CASSQDREQFF.